The 24 T cell receptor beta chains below all came from one sample that was sequenced in a study of beta chain features in type 1 diabetes. Expressed TCRB transcripts were sequenced because the entire RNA isolate underwent reverse transcription. Only in-frame clones appear in the TCRdb table, and some are missing; sequencing was by immunoSEQ multiplex PCR. The table shows 300,000 or so clones, with less than 9.5% occurring only once. The sequenced material came from central memory CD4+ T cells from blood. The receptors derive from a woman in her late teens or twenties in good health.

This clone occurred a few times. The gene calls are TRBV29-1 and TRBJ2-5; the D gene could be TRBD1 or TRBD2 (5 bases each). The germline V gene encodes CDR1 SQVTM and CDR2 ANQGSEA. V was trimmed by 2 bases and J by 2 bases, leaving 18 bases between them. The CDR3 sequence is 16 residues long. CDR3 in DNA: TGCAGCGTTGAACAGGCGGCAGGGACGGCGCAAGAGACCCAGTACTTC. It specifies CSVEQAAGTAQETQYF.

Ten or more counts support this clone. This chain links TRBV2 with TRBJ1-5; a weak D match, TRBD1 (6 bases). Germline assignment: CDR1 SNHLY and CDR2 FYNNEI. Trimming took off 6 bases at V and 1 base at J, with 10 bases between the two ends. CDR3 length: 14 residues. The CDR3 region is CASRQGLSNQPQHF. In DNA form, the CDR3 reads TGTGCCAGCAGACAGGGCTTGAGCAATCAGCCCCAGCATTTT.

This clone was found a few times. V and J are TRBV7-5 and TRBJ2-3; the table calls TRBD2, which could not be checked here. TRBV7-5 is annotated as a pseudogene. The CDR3 contains 16 residues. CDR3 DNA sequence: TGTGCCAGAAGCACTAATGCGGGAGGTCCCACAGATACGCAGTATTTT. Translated: CARSTNAGGPTDTQYF.

This clone was counted between two and nine times. The rearrangement links TRBV30 to TRBJ2-7; D remains unclear. This CDR3 has 11 residues. Germline V gene data show CDR1 as GTSNPN and CDR2 as SVGIG (reference sequence). Trimming took off 2 bases at V and 1 base at J, with 3 bases between the two ends. As DNA, the CDR3 is TGTGCCTGGAGTTGTTCCTACGAGCAGTACTTC. Its translation is CAWSCSYEQYF.

The chain links TRBV5-1 to TRBJ2-5; 10 bases map to TRBD2. There are 16 residues in the CDR3. Trimming at V came to 1 base and at J to 5 bases, leaving 8 bases not matched to a gene. CDR1 and CDR2 (germline): SGHRS, YFSETQ. DNA for the CDR3: TGCGCCAGCAGCTTGATAGCGGGAGGCGCCGGGGAGACCCAGTACTTC. Encoded protein: CASSLIAGGAGETQYF.

There are a few counts of this clone. The chain employs TRBV2 and TRBJ1-1, with D unclear. Trimming cost V 5 bases and J 2 bases, with 15 bases left between them. CDR3 length: 15 residues. Germline-derived CDR1 and CDR2 are SNHLY and FYNNEI. The CDR3 spells CASSITGIPNTEAFF. The CDR3, as DNA: TGTGCCAGCAGTATTACGGGGATACCAAACACTGAAGCTTTCTTT.

This clone was observed once. V gene TRBV18 combines with J gene TRBJ1-2; no clear D. Germline V gene sequence: CDR1 KGHSH, CDR2 LQKENI. The CDR3 totals 15 residues. V was shortened by 3 bases and J by 7 bases, with 18 bases between the two germline ends. DNA for the CDR3: TGTGCCAGCTCACCGACCCCGGACCTTAAGGGTGGCTACACCTTC. Translating gives CASSPTPDLKGGYTF.

This clone was counted a few times. The V and J genes are TRBV19 and TRBJ1-5; possibly TRBD1 for D (6 bases). V was trimmed by 6 bases and J by 0 bases, leaving 12 bases between them. The CDR3 runs 15 residues. Germline V gene data show CDR1 as LNHDA and CDR2 as SQIVND (reference sequence). The DNA for the CDR3 is TGTGCCAGTAGAGGGGGGGCTAATAGCAATCAGCCCCAGCATTTT. The encoded protein is CASRGGANSNQPQHF.

As regards this clone: This sample also contains other DNA sequences that code for the same CDR3. V and J are TRBV27 and TRBJ2-2; D gene unclear. Trimming left V 3 bases short and J 5 bases short, with 4 bases between. Germline CDR1 is MNHEY and CDR2 is SMNVEV (reference sequence). The CDR3 is 12 residues long. CDR3 DNA: TGTGCCAGCAGTTTCGGGACCGGGGAGCTGTTTTTT. This codes for CASSFGTGELFF.

This clone was observed at least ten times. The chain has TRBV7-9 and TRBJ2-4, with D maybe TRBD2 (6 bases). Germline V CDR1 and CDR2: SEHNR, FQNEAQ (reference sequence). V lost 5 bases and J 14 bases, leaving 19 bases between the germline ends. CDR3 length equals 13 residues. This chain's CDR3 is CASSPSAGFVEYF. The CDR3 DNA reads TGTGCCAGCAGCCCCTCGGCGGGGTTCGTGGAGTACTTC.

This clone has at least ten counts. CDR3 residues: CASRTDRGNTEAFF. CDR3 DNA: TGTGCCAGTAGAACTGACAGGGGGAACACTGAAGCTTTCTTT. The chain is built from TRBV19 and TRBJ1-1; 8 positions match TRBD1. Germline CDR1 and CDR2: LNHDA and SQIVND (reference sequence). The CDR3 totals 14 residues. Trimming at V came to 6 bases and at J to 1 base, leaving 4 bases not matched to a gene.

This clone was detected ten times or more. V gene TRBV29-1 combines with J gene TRBJ2-5; 11 bases are a match to TRBD1. Germline V lookup: CDR1 SQVTM, CDR2 ANQGSEA. V was clipped by 1 base and J by 4 bases; unmatched bases: 5. The CDR3 contains 15 residues. The CDR3 loop reads CSVEAGQGAGETQYF. The CDR3, as DNA: TGCAGCGTTGAAGCCGGACAGGGGGCCGGAGAGACCCAGTACTTC.

This clone showed up just a few times. J is TRBJ2-1 and V is TRBV27, with D perhaps TRBD1 (6 bases). Per germline, CDR1 MNHEY and CDR2 SMNVEV (reference sequence). CDR3 size: 16 residues. Deletions cut 2 bases from V and 5 bases from J, with 16 bases between. The CDR3 sequence is CASSLVGTRRNNEQFF. In DNA form, the CDR3 reads TGTGCCAGCAGTTTAGTCGGGACACGGAGAAACAATGAGCAGTTCTTC.

This clone has more than one count but fewer than ten. The same CDR3 arises from other DNA sequences in this sample as well. V usage is TRBV4-3 and J usage is TRBJ2-2, with 9 bases identical to TRBD2. The ends lost 5 bases at V and 1 base at J; junction bases unmatched: 2. CDR1 and CDR2 (germline): LGHNA, YSLEER. The length of the CDR3 is 15 residues. The CDR3 loop is CASSRLAENTGELFF. CDR3 nucleotides: TGCGCCAGCAGCAGACTAGCGGAGAACACCGGGGAGCTGTTTTTT.

The genes are TRBV25-1 and TRBJ2-7, with D hard to call. CDR1 and CDR2 (germline): MGHDK, SYGVNS. This CDR3 comprises 14 residues. V lost 2 bases and J lost 3, with 11 bases in between. CDR3 coding DNA: TGTGCCAGCAGTGAAGGTAGTCCGAGCTACGAGCAGTACTTC. Translated: CASSEGSPSYEQYF.

The chain employs TRBV4-2 and TRBJ2-3, with D possibly being TRBD1 or TRBD2 (5 bases each). V lost 4 bases and J 0 bases, leaving 11 bases between the germline ends. CDR3 size: 15 residues. Germline lookup yields CDR1 LGHNA and CDR2 YNFKEQ. CDR3 loop: CASSPWGGSTDTQYF. The DNA of the CDR3 is TGTGCCAGCAGCCCATGGGGCGGGAGCACAGATACGCAGTATTTT.

The chain joins TRBV9 to TRBJ2-2, with 7 nucleotides matching TRBD1. From germline, CDR1 is SGDLS and CDR2 YYNGEE. This CDR3 has 14 residues. V shed 4 bases, J shed 7 bases, and the junction held 7 bases outside the gene matches. CDR3 sequence: CASSPNRGGGELFF. The DNA of the CDR3 is TGTGCCAGCAGCCCAAACAGGGGCGGCGGGGAGCTGTTTTTT.

The gene calls are TRBV14 and TRBJ1-4; 9 bases fit TRBD1. Germline V CDR1 and CDR2: SGHDN, FVKESK. V lost 3 bases to trimming and J lost 4 bases; unmatched junction nucleotides: 6. This CDR3 spans 16 amino acids. The chain's CDR3 is CASSHRGTGLNEKLFF. In nucleotides, the CDR3 is TGTGCCAGCAGCCACCGCGGGACAGGGCTTAATGAAAAACTGTTTTTT.

The rearrangement joins TRBV4-3 to TRBJ2-3, with 14 bases identical to TRBD2. The germline V gene has CDR1 LGHNA and CDR2 YSLEER. The CDR3 length is 18 residues. V lost 6 bases to trimming and J lost 6 bases; unmatched junction nucleotides: 14. Here the CDR3 reads CASRQQLGTSGRPDTQYF. Written as DNA, the CDR3 is TGCGCCAGCAGGCAACAGCTCGGGACTAGCGGGAGACCGGATACGCAGTATTTT.

Written as DNA, the CDR3 is TGCGCCAGCAGAAAAGTCCAGCGGGAGGGCACAGATACGCAGTATTTT. The encoded protein is CASRKVQREGTDTQYF. The genes are TRBV5-1 and TRBJ2-3, with 9 bases aligning to TRBD2. Germline V gene sequence: CDR1 SGHRS, CDR2 YFSETQ. With 5 bases clipped from V and 1 base from J, the junction kept 8 bases outside the gene matches. This CDR3 region has 16 residues.

This clone came up a few times. This CDR3 is also generated by other DNA sequences in the sample. The V gene is TRBV5-1, the J gene TRBJ2-7, with 10 bases fitting TRBD2. Germline V CDR1 and CDR2: SGHRS, YFSETQ. The CDR3 sequence is 15 residues long. With 0 bases clipped from V and 4 bases from J, the junction kept 4 bases outside the gene matches. The CDR3 DNA reads as TGCGCCAGCAGCTTGGAGGCTAGCGGGAGATACGAGCAGTACTTC. Protein product: CASSLEASGRYEQYF. The entire variable domain, with the rest obtained from reference TRBV5-1 and TRBJ2-7, is as follows: KAGVTQTPRYLIKTRGQQVTLSCSPISGHRSVSWYQQTPGQGLQFLFEYFSETQRNKGNFPGRFSGRQFSNSRSEMNVSTLELGDSALYLCASSLEASGRYEQYFGPGTRLTVT.

The table lists this clone with a few counts. The chain has TRBV19 and TRBJ2-7; 10 bases map to TRBD2. Germline CDR1 reads LNHDA; CDR2 reads SQIVND (reference sequence). V shed 10 bases and J 4 bases; nucleotides not matched to a gene: 10. The CDR3 covers 14 residues. The CDR3 is CATQSRTSGYEQYF. In nucleotides, the CDR3 is TGTGCCACCCAATCTAGGACTAGCGGTTACGAGCAGTACTTC.

This chain uses TRBV14 with TRBJ2-5; TRBD1 matches at 7 bases. This CDR3 region has 15 residues. Germline V gene sequence: CDR1 SGHDN, CDR2 FVKESK. V lost 4 bases to trimming and J lost 3 bases; unmatched junction nucleotides: 8. The CDR3 sequence is CASSRNRGNEETQYF. In DNA, the CDR3 is TGTGCCAGCAGCCGCAACAGGGGAAATGAAGAGACCCAGTACTTC. Looking up the rest from reference TRBV14 and TRBJ2-5 gives the full variable domain: EAGVTQFPSHSVIEKGQTVTLRCDPISGHDNLYWYRRVMGKEIKFLLHFVKESKQDESGMPNNRFLAERTGGTYSTLKVQPAELEDSGVYFCASSRNRGNEETQYFGPGTRLLVL.

This chain links TRBV28 with TRBJ1-1, with a tentative D call TRBD1 (5 bases). This CDR3 region has 14 residues. Germline CDR1 MDHEN, CDR2 SYDVKM. V lost 3 bases to trimming and J lost 6 bases, with 14 bases between them. In DNA, the CDR3 is TGTGCCAGCAGTTTGGGAAGGGGTTGGTCTGAAGCTTTCTTT. This codes for CASSLGRGWSEAFF.